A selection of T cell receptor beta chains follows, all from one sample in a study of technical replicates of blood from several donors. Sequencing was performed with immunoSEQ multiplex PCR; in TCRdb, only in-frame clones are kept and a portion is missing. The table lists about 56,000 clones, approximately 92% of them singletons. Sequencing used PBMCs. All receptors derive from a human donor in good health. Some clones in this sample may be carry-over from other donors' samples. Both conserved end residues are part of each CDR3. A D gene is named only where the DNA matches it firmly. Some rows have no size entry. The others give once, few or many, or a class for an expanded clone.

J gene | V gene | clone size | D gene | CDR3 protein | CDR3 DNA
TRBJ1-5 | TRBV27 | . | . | CASSRKPQHF | TGTGCCAGCAGTCGTAAGCCCCAGCATTTT
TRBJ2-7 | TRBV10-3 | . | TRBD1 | CAIMDRGYEQYF | TGTGCCATCATGGACAGGGGCTACGAGCAGTACTTC
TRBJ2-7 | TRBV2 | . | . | CASVRGQILPEQYF | TGTGCCAGCGTGCGGGGACAGATCCTTCCCGAGCAGTACTTC
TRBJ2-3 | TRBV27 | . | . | CASSFGAGSTDTQYF | TGTGCCAGCAGTTTCGGGGCGGGAAGCACAGATACGCAGTATTTT
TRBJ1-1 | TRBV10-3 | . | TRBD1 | CAISESRGPEAFF | TGTGCCATCAGTGAGTCAAGGGGGCCTGAAGCTTTCTTT
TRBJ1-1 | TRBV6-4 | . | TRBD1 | CASRKQGTAEAFF | TGTGCCAGCAGGAAACAGGGGACGGCTGAAGCTTTCTTT
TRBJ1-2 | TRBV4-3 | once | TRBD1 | CASSQTGAKAYGYTF | TGCGCCAGCAGTCAGACAGGGGCAAAAGCCTATGGCTACACCTTC
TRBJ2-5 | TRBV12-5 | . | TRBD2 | CASGLGDRGGYETQYF | TGTGCTAGTGGTTTGGGTGACCGGGGGGGGTATGAGACCCAGTACTTC
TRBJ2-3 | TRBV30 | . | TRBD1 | CAWSVWAGGSTDTQYF | TGTGCCTGGAGTGTATGGGCAGGGGGATCCACAGATACGCAGTATTTT
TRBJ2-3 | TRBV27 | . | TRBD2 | CASRGALAGVLNTQYF | TGTGCCAGCAGGGGGGCCCTAGCGGGGGTTCTGAATACGCAGTATTTT
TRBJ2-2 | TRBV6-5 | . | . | CASSYYPRDTTGELFF | TGTGCCAGCAGTTACTATCCGCGAGATACCACCGGGGAGCTGTTTTTT
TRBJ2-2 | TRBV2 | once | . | CASGWVGSDTGELFF | TGTGCCAGCGGATGGGTGGGGAGCGACACCGGGGAGCTGTTTTTT
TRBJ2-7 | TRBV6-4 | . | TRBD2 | CASSVGGISFGEQYF | TGTGCCAGCAGTGTGGGAGGGATCTCATTTGGCGAGCAGTACTTC
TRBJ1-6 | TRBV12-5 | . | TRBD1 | CASGPGDSRNSPLHF | TGTGCTAGTGGTCCAGGGGACAGTCGGAATTCACCCCTCCACTTT
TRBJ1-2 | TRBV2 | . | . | CASSEETGYYGYTF | TGTGCCAGCAGTGAAGAGACAGGATACTATGGCTACACCTTC
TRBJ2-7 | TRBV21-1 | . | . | CANQDPGQRSLYF | TGTGCCAACCAGGACCCGGGACAGCGCTCTTTATACTTC
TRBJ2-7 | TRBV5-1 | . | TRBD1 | CASRAGTGGRWSSYEQYF | TGCGCCAGCAGAGCCGGGACAGGGGGCCGGTGGAGCTCCTACGAGCAGTACTTC
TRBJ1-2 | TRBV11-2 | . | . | CASSLKTGLVYGYTF | TGTGCCAGCAGCTTGAAAACAGGGCTCGTATATGGCTACACCTTC